The 4 T cell receptor beta chains below all came from one sample that was sequenced in a study of T cells in tumors and immune-related adverse events. Some clones are missing from TCRdb's copy, which holds only in-frame ones; the method was immunoSEQ multiplex PCR. Here the sample spans more than 20,000 clones, approximately 90% being singletons. The specimen was lymph node tissue, collected from a patient treated with anti-PD-1 therapy. These receptors were taken from a female donor with metastatic renal cell carcinoma.

The chain links TRBV28 to TRBJ2-5; TRBD1 might be the D (5 bases). With 2 bases removed from V and 1 base from J, the gap between germline ends came to 14 bases. CDR1 MDHEN and CDR2 SYDVKM come from the germline V gene. The CDR3 covers 16 residues. CDR3: CASSLLQGHLQETQYF. DNA for the CDR3: TGTGCCAGCAGTTTACTTCAAGGACATCTCCAAGAGACCCAGTACTTC.

This clone was seen a few times. The rearrangement joins TRBV19 to TRBJ1-2, with D hard to call. CDR3 length: 15 residues. Looked up from germline, CDR1 is LNHDA and CDR2 is SQIVND (reference sequence). With 6 bases removed from V and 0 bases from J, the gap between germline ends came to 14 bases. The CDR3 nucleotides read TGTGCCAGTAGCCGGACGGGGATCTCTAACTATGGCTACACCTTC. This codes for CASSRTGISNYGYTF.

This clone is a singleton in its sample. The chain has TRBV5-8 and TRBJ1-4; 9 bases map to TRBD1. The CDR3 is made up of 17 amino acids. Germline-derived CDR1 and CDR2 are SGHTS and YDEGEE. Trimming at V came to 0 bases and at J to 5 bases, leaving 8 bases not matched to a gene. CDR3 nucleotide sequence: TGTGCCAGCAGCTTGGGGATGACCGGGACAGGGAATGAAAAACTGTTTTTT. Its translation is CASSLGMTGTGNEKLFF.

J is TRBJ2-5 and V is TRBV30; D is unclear. V dropped 3 bases and J dropped 0 bases, with 14 bases sitting between them. The CDR3 length is 15 residues. The germline V gene has CDR1 GTSNPN and CDR2 SVGIG (reference sequence). The CDR3 DNA reads TGTGCCTGGAGCTCTTTCAGGCAATACCAAGAGACCCAGTACTTC. Protein product: CAWSSFRQYQETQYF.